This T cell receptor beta chain was recovered during a study of blood T cells in healthy people across ages. On the study more broadly: When template switching was applied, about one barcoded beta molecule was captured per two T cells. Study results and limitations: Diversity of TCR beta per million T cells declined in a roughly linear way with age.

PCR was performed a second time for roughly 7 to 11 cycles using a sample-barcoded 5' primer and a J-beta primer mix. TCRdb used MiXCR to reprocess the 5' RACE reads, holding one entry per CDR3 protein. The table lists hundreds of thousands of distinct CDR3 sequences, 62% of them singletons. As for this clonotype: Its specificity is unknown.

Germline CDR1 SGHRS, CDR2 YFSETQ. Trimming took off 4 bases at V and 1 base at J, with 11 bases between the two ends. This CDR3 is built from 14 residues. In terms of origin and age, donors were healthy Caucasian individuals from Russia aged about 6 to 100. The source is a man aged 30 to 45 in good health. The sequenced sample consisted of blood. The rearrangement uses TRBV5-1 and TRBJ2-5; D is unresolved. Here the CDR3 DNA reads TGCGCCAGCAGCCGGGTAGACATCCAAGAGACCCAGTACTTC. Translating gives CASSRVDIQETQYF.